This entry concerns a single T cell receptor beta chain. Its antigen is still unknown. These data belong to a study of Graves' ophthalmopathy and Graves' hyperthyroidism. Looking at the study overall: Peripheral blood (taken before any treatment) was collected at initial diagnosis. Findings and caveats of the study: The model predicted progression of ophthalmopathy with a sensitivity of about 70%, and its specificity was roughly 72%. Sensitivity of 85% to 90% and specificity of almost 83% were achieved when a 13-signature model separated ophthalmopathy from stable hyperthyroidism.

Amplified TCR beta CDR3 regions were obtained using RNA transcripts as template. An opening RT-PCR round employed HTBI primers and preceded a second-round multiplex PCR. Each CDR3 protein is one row after TCRdb ran MiXCR on the multiplex PCR reads. The sample yields 660,000 or so distinct CDR3 sequences, about 38% seen once. Other autoimmune diseases, uncontrolled infections, pregnancy or lactation excluded patients from enrollment. The CDR3 loop spans 18 amino acids. The V and J ends lost 0 bases and 1 base, in that order; junction bases with no gene match: 7. CDR1 and CDR2 (germline): SGHDT, YYEEEE.

This TCR derives from an adult man with Graves' ophthalmopathy. The chain links TRBV5-6 to TRBJ2-5; 12 bases are shared with TRBD2. The sample was peripheral blood. This chain's CDR3 is CASSLVLAGGPVQETQYF. The CDR3 nucleotides read TGTGCCAGCAGCTTGGTTCTAGCGGGGGGGCCGGTCCAAGAGACCCAGTACTTC.